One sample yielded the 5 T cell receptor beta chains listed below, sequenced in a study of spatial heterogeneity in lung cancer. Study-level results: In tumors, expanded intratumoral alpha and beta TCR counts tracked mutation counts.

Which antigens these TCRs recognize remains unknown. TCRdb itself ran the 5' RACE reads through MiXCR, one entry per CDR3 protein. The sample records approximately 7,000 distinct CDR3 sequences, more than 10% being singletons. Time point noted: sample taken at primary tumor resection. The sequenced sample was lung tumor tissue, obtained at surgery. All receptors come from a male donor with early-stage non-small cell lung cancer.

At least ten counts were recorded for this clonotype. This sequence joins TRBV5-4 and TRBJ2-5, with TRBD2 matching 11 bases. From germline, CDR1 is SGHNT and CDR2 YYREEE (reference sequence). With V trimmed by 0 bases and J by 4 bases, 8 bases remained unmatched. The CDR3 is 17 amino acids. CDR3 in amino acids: CASSLDPTSGRGETQYF. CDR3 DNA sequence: TGTGCCAGCAGCTTGGACCCAACTAGCGGGAGAGGAGAGACCCAGTACTTC.

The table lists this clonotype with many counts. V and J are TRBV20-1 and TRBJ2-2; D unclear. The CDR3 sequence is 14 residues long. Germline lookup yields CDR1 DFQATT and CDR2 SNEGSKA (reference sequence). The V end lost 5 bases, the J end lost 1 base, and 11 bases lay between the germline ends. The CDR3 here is CSAYSDLNTGELFF. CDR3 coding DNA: TGCAGTGCTTACTCAGACCTGAACACCGGGGAGCTGTTTTTT.

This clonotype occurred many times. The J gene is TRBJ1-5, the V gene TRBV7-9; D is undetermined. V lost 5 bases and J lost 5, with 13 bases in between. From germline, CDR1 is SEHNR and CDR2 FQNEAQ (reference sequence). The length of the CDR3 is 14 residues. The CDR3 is CASSKQGIDQPQHF. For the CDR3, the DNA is TGTGCCAGCAGCAAGCAAGGCATTGATCAGCCCCAGCATTTT.

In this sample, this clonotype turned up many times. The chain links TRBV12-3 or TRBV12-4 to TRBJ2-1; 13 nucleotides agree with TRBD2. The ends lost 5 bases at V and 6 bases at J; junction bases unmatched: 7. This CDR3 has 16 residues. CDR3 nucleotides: TGTGCCAGCAGTAAGCAAACTAGCGGGAGGGCCAATGAGCAGTTCTTC. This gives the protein CASSKQTSGRANEQFF.

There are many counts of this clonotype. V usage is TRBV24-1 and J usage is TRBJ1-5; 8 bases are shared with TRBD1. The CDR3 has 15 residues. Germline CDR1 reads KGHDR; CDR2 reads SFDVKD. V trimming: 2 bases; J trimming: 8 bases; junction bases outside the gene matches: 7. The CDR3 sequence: CATSDSGQGIKPQHF. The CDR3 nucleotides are TGTGCCACCAGTGATTCCGGACAGGGCATCAAGCCCCAGCATTTT.